This note documents a single T cell receptor beta chain sequence. Profiled with immunoSEQ multiplex PCR; TCRdb holds only in-frame clones, not every one. The sample lists roughly 380,000 clones, around 87% occurring once. These data come from a study of blood T cell repertoires in COVID-19. Study-level information: T cells, B-cell-depleted T cells, or PBMCs provided the cDNA or gDNA that served as material.

The V gene lost 4 bases and the J gene lost 2 bases, with 15 bases spanning the gap. The germline V gene has CDR1 PRHDT and CDR2 FYEKMQ (reference sequence). The length of the CDR3 is 15 residues. This TCR was recovered from a young man who had recovered from COVID-19. Sequenced material: PBMCs or T cells enriched from blood (not recorded which). The chain carries TRBV13 and TRBJ2-7, with a possible D match to TRBD2 (5 bases). The DNA of the CDR3 is TGTGCCAGCAGCTCTGGACTGGTAAACCCCTACGAGCAGTACTTC. Protein sequence: CASSSGLVNPYEQYF.